The 7 T cell receptor beta chains in this list originate from one sample, sequenced in a study of blood T cell repertoires in COVID-19. Data came from immunoSEQ multiplex PCR; TCRdb stores just in-frame clones and leaves some out. The sample carries some 420,000 clones, around 91% recorded once. The sample taken for sequencing was PBMCs or T cells enriched from blood (not recorded which). The source of these receptors is a man aged 25 to 45 who had recovered from COVID-19.

The V call is TRBV5-1, the J call TRBJ1-1, with TRBD1 matching 7 bases. CDR1 and CDR2 (germline): SGHRS, YFSETQ. CDR3 length: 14 residues. V was clipped by 7 bases and J by 0 bases; unmatched bases: 6. DNA for the CDR3: TGCGCCAGCGGCTCCGGGACAGTGAACACTGAAGCTTTCTTT. This sequence encodes CASGSGTVNTEAFF. The full variable domain, its missing parts supplied by reference TRBV5-1 and TRBJ1-1, is KAGVTQTPRYLIKTRGQQVTLSCSPISGHRSVSWYQQTPGQGLQFLFEYFSETQRNKGNFPGRFSGRQFSNSRSEMNVSTLELGDSALYLCASGSGTVNTEAFFGQGTRLTVV.

This chain connects TRBV5-4 to TRBJ1-1; D might be TRBD1 (6 bases). Trimming took 0 bases from V and 4 from J, leaving 10 bases between them. The CDR3 is 14 amino acids. CDR1 SGHNT and CDR2 YYREEE come from the germline V gene (reference sequence). The CDR3 bases are TGTGCCAGCAGCTTGGGTCAGGGGAGCACTGAAGCTTTCTTT. Residues: CASSLGQGSTEAFF.

This clone was observed a few times. The chain couples TRBV5-1 to TRBJ2-3; D might be TRBD1 (6 bases). Germline V lookup: CDR1 SGHRS, CDR2 YFSETQ. Trimming left V 4 bases short and J 3 bases short, with 15 bases between. The length of the CDR3 is 15 residues. CDR3 DNA: TGCGCCAGCAGCCCCGGTAGGGGGATTACAGATACGCAGTATTTT. It yields the protein CASSPGRGITDTQYF.

The gene calls are TRBV24-1 and TRBJ2-1; D might be TRBD1 (6 bases). There are 19 residues in the CDR3. Germline V gene lookup returns CDR1 KGHDR and CDR2 SFDVKD. The V and J ends lost 8 bases and 4 bases respectively, with 29 bases between them. Written as DNA, the CDR3 is TGTGCCACCAAGTTAGAGATACAGGGTTCCCTATGTGATTACAATGAGCAGTTCTTC. It codes for CATKLEIQGSLCDYNEQFF.

The V call is TRBV3-1 (or the pseudogene TRBV3-2), the J call TRBJ1-2, with D unclear. This CDR3 is built from 15 residues. Germline CDR1 reads LGHDT; CDR2 reads YNNKEL (reference sequence). V shed 3 bases and J shed 5 bases, with 16 bases lying between them. CDR3 DNA: TGTGCCAGCAGCCACCAACAGCGGAGTATTTATGGCTACACCTTC. Its translation: CASSHQQRSIYGYTF.

The chain combines TRBV3-1 (or the pseudogene TRBV3-2) with TRBJ1-1, with D tentatively TRBD1 (5 bases). V lost 1 base and J 4 bases, leaving 13 bases between the germline ends. The germline CDR1 and CDR2 sequences are LGHDT and YNNKEL (reference sequence). The CDR3 is 15 residues long. The CDR3 loop reads CASSQGTGVGTEAFF. The CDR3 DNA reads TGTGCCAGCAGCCAAGGGACGGGGGTAGGCACTGAAGCTTTCTTT.

This chain joins TRBV5-1 and TRBJ2-5; TRBD1 aligns across 8 bases. The germline gives CDR1 SGHRS, CDR2 YFSETQ. This CDR3 is 14 amino acids long. J lost 4 bases, V lost 4 bases, and 6 bases had no gene match. In DNA, the CDR3 is TGCGCCAGCAGCCCCCGGACAGGGAGAGAGACCCAGTACTTC. This translates into CASSPRTGRETQYF.